This is a list of T cell receptor beta chains from one sample in a study of shared clonotypes between healthy human individuals. Only in-frame clones appear in the TCRdb table, and some are missing; sequencing was by immunoSEQ multiplex PCR. Of some 660,000 clones listed, 73% are singletons. The sequencing input was memory CD4+ T cells sorted from blood. The receptors were gathered from a woman aged 25 to 39 in good health. The CDR3 runs from the conserved cysteine through the conserved F or W. A D gene is named only where the DNA matches it firmly. Clone size is stated in some rows and not others, as once, few, many or a class when expanded.

clone_size	cdr3_length	v_call	j_call	d_call	cdr3_nt	cdr3_aa
NA	15	TRBV7-2	TRBJ1-2	NA	TGTGCCAGCACCTCAGTGGGAGGGCCCTTCTATGGCTACACCTTC	CASTSVGGPFYGYTF
NA	13	TRBV18	TRBJ2-5	NA	TGTGCCAGCTCACCTCTTAGGGAAGAGACCCAGTACTTC	CASSPLREETQYF
many	13	TRBV19	TRBJ2-5	NA	TGTGCCAGTAGTATCTGGGGTAAGGAGACCCAGTACTTC	CASSIWGKETQYF
once	15	TRBV14	TRBJ2-1	NA	TGTGCCAGCAGCCAAGGACTGGGCTCCTACAATGAGCAGTTCTTC	CASSQGLGSYNEQFF
NA	16	TRBV7-8	TRBJ2-5	TRBD2	TGTGCCAGCAGCTTAGCCGCGGGACTAGCCTCGGAGACCCAGTACTTC	CASSLAAGLASETQYF
once	17	TRBV5-1	TRBJ2-2	NA	TGCGCCAGCAGCTCTCCCTACGGGACACAGAACACCGGGGAGCTGTTTTTT	CASSSPYGTQNTGELFF
NA	12	TRBV5-8	TRBJ1-2	NA	TGTGCCAGCAGCCAAAGTCAAGGGAGCTACACCTTC	CASSQSQGSYTF
NA	14	TRBV28	TRBJ1-1	TRBD1	TGTGCCAGCAATATGGGACAGCAGTGGGGAGCGGCTTTCTTT	CASNMGQQWGAAFF
NA	15	TRBV19	TRBJ1-5	TRBD1	TGTGCCAGTAATCCCCGGGACAGCCTATATCAGCCCCAGCATTTT	CASNPRDSLYQPQHF
NA	15	TRBV19	TRBJ2-3	TRBD1	TGTGCCAGTAGTATTATGGGACAGAGCACAGATACGCAGTATTTT	CASSIMGQSTDTQYF
NA	14	TRBV5-1	TRBJ2-3	NA	TGCGCCAGCAGCTTGGCGAAACCCACAGATACGCAGTATTTT	CASSLAKPTDTQYF
once	15	TRBV5-4	TRBJ2-1	NA	TGTGCCAGCAGCTTGGGGGGCGTGACAACCCGCGAGCAGTTCTTC	CASSLGGVTTREQFF
few	16	TRBV4-2	TRBJ2-6	TRBD1	TGTGCCAGCAGCCAGACAGGGGGTGGTGGGGCCAACGTCCTGACTTTC	CASSQTGGGGANVLTF
NA	16	TRBV28	TRBJ2-5	NA	TGTGCCAGCAGACGATCCGGGACTTCGAGCCAAGAGACCCAGTACTTC	CASRRSGTSSQETQYF
NA	15	TRBV25-1	TRBJ1-2	TRBD1	TGTGCCAGCAGTGAAACAGGGGGCGCGGACTATGGCTACACCTTC	CASSETGGADYGYTF
NA	16	TRBV4-1	TRBJ2-7	TRBD1	TGCGCCAGCAGCCATTTTACAGGGGACCCCTACTACGAGCAGTACTTC	CASSHFTGDPYYEQYF
few	11	TRBV20-1	TRBJ2-7	NA	TGCAGTGCTAGCCCCGGGAACGAGCAGTACTTC	CSASPGNEQYF
NA	17	TRBV18	TRBJ2-5	TRBD2	TGTGCCAGCTCACCAACCTTAGCGGGAGGGTACCAAGAGACCCAGTACTTC	CASSPTLAGGYQETQYF
many	16	TRBV19	TRBJ1-5	TRBD1	TGTGCCAGTAGTATAATAGGGACAGGGGCGAATCAGCCCCAGCATTTT	CASSIIGTGANQPQHF
NA	13	TRBV11-2	TRBJ2-7	NA	TGTGCCAGCAGCTTACCAGGATCCTACGAGCAGTACTTC	CASSLPGSYEQYF
few	15	TRBV19	TRBJ2-7	NA	TGTGCCAGTAGTAACCAGGGGAAATCCTCCTACGAGCAGTACTTC	CASSNQGKSSYEQYF
NA	15	TRBV4-1	TRBJ1-1	NA	TGCGCCAGCAGCCAGGCAGACCTTAGGAGCACTGAAGCTTTCTTT	CASSQADLRSTEAFF
once	13	TRBV19	TRBJ2-2	NA	TGTGCCAGTAGTATGGGGGCGCATGGGGAGCTGTTTTTT	CASSMGAHGELFF
many	12	TRBV25-1	TRBJ2-1	NA	TGTGCCAGCAGTGAGTTGGGGCATGAGCAGTTCTTC	CASSELGHEQFF
NA	16	TRBV18	TRBJ2-5	TRBD2	TGTGCCAGCTCACCAGGCCCGACTAGCGGGCAAGAGACCCAGTACTTC	CASSPGPTSGQETQYF
NA	13	TRBV28	TRBJ1-4	NA	TGTGCCAGCATGGGCAGCGCTAATGAAAAACTGTTTTTT	CASMGSANEKLFF
NA	13	TRBV19	TRBJ2-5	NA	TGTGCCAGTAGGCCGACAGCCCAAGAGACCCAGTACTTC	CASRPTAQETQYF
NA	15	TRBV9	TRBJ2-3	NA	TGTGCCAGCAGCGTGGATAGCGGAAGCACAGATACGCAGTATTTT	CASSVDSGSTDTQYF
NA	13	TRBV11-2	TRBJ2-1	NA	TGTGCCAGCAGCAGCGGCACCTACAATGAGCAGTTCTTC	CASSSGTYNEQFF
few	14	TRBV25-1	TRBJ2-7	NA	TGTGCCAGCAGTGATAGCACGGGCGCCTACGAGCAGTACTTC	CASSDSTGAYEQYF
NA	11	TRBV6-1	TRBJ2-5	NA	TGTGCCAGCACCACGGGGGAGACCCAGTACTTC	CASTTGETQYF
NA	14	TRBV19	TRBJ1-4	NA	TGTGCCAGTAGGGACATTACAACTAATGAAAAACTGTTTTTT	CASRDITTNEKLFF
NA	16	TRBV4-1	TRBJ2-1	TRBD2	TGCGCCAGCAGCCAAGGAAGGCTAGCGGGAGGGGATGAGCAGTTCTTC	CASSQGRLAGGDEQFF
NA	14	TRBV7-8	TRBJ2-7	NA	TGTGCCAGCAGCCGGACATCGGGGGCCTACGAGCAGTACTTC	CASSRTSGAYEQYF
NA	14	TRBV2	TRBJ1-3	NA	TGTGCCAGCAGTGGCAGTCTTGGTGGAAACACCATATATTTT	CASSGSLGGNTIYF
NA	15	TRBV27	TRBJ2-7	NA	TGTGCCAGCAGAGGACTTGGGGGGTCCTCCTACGAGCAGTACTTC	CASRGLGGSSYEQYF
few	14	TRBV2	TRBJ2-1	TRBD2	TGTGCCAGCAGTTCTAGCGGGAATGGCAATGAGCAGTTCTTC	CASSSSGNGNEQFF
NA	16	TRBV18	TRBJ2-7	NA	TGTGCCAGCTCACCAGGGGTATCTGAAGGGCCCTACGAGCAGTACTTC	CASSPGVSEGPYEQYF
NA	12	TRBV10-1	TRBJ2-1	NA	TGCGCCAGCAGTGGGCCGGGGAATGAGCAGTTCTTC	CASSGPGNEQFF
NA	17	TRBV7-2	TRBJ1-2	TRBD1	TGTGCCAGCAGCTTACAACCGCCGGGACAGGGGATTTATGGCTACACCTTC	CASSLQPPGQGIYGYTF
NA	16	TRBV10-2	TRBJ1-1	NA	TGCGCCAGCAGTGACCCTTTAATCCCCGTGAACACTGAAGCTTTCTTT	CASSDPLIPVNTEAFF
NA	16	TRBV9	TRBJ2-3	TRBD2	TGTGCCAGCAGCGTAGGACTAGCGGGGCGCACAGATACGCAGTATTTT	CASSVGLAGRTDTQYF
NA	14	TRBV29-1	TRBJ2-1	TRBD2	TGCAGCGTTTCCGGGCCTAGCGGGAGGAATGAGCAGTTCTTC	CSVSGPSGRNEQFF
NA	12	TRBV2	TRBJ1-1	NA	TGTGCCAGCAGTAAGGGAAGCACTGAAGCTTTCTTT	CASSKGSTEAFF
NA	14	TRBV2	TRBJ1-1	TRBD1	TGTGCCAGCCGACAGGGCTCCCCGAACACTGAAGCTTTCTTT	CASRQGSPNTEAFF